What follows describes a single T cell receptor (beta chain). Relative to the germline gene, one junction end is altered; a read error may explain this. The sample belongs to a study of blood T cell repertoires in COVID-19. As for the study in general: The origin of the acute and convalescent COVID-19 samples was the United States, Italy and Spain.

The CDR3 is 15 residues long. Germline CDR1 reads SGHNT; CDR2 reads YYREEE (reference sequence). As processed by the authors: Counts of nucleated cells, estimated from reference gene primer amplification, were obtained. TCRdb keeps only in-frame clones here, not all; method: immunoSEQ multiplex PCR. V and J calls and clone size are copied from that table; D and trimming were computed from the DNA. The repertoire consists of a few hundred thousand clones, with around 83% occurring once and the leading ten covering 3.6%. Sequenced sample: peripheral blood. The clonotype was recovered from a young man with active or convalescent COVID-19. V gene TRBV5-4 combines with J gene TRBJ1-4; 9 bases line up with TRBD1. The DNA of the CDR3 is TGTGCCAGCAGCTTGGGTGCGGGACAGGGCCTTCTCCCGGTCTTT. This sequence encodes CASSLGAGQGLLPVF.